Given below is one T cell receptor beta chain in context. The authors' processing: Reference gene primer amplification in the assay estimated nucleated cell counts. The protocol was immunoSEQ multiplex PCR, while the TCRdb copy is restricted to in-frame clones and leaves out a portion. V and J calls and clone size are given by that table; D and trimming were obtained from the DNA. In the table there are 53,000 or so clones, less than 95% of which are singletons. This sample stems from a study of blood T cell repertoires in COVID-19. In the study overall: Specimens from acute and convalescent COVID-19 originated in the United States, Italy and Spain. Nucleic acid was either cDNA or gDNA, and it came from T cells, B-cell-depleted T cells, or PBMCs.

The CDR3 sequence is 13 residues long. CDR1 and CDR2 (germline): LNHDA, SQIVND (reference sequence). Trimming cost V 6 bases and J 5 bases, with 13 bases left between them. The sample taken for sequencing was peripheral blood. This receptor was taken from a man aged 35 to 55 with acute or convalescent COVID-19. V gene TRBV19 combines with J gene TRBJ1-1; no clear D gene. CDR3 region: CASSPETRTEAFF. The CDR3 nucleotides are TGTGCCAGTAGCCCCGAGACGAGGACTGAAGCTTTCTTT.